The 7 T cell receptor beta chains below all came from one sample that was sequenced in a study of OX40 agonist ivuxolimab in advanced cancers. Only in-frame clones appear in the TCRdb table, and some are missing; sequencing was by immunoSEQ multiplex PCR. The sample carries 20,000 to 25,000 clones, over 75% recorded once. The specimen comprised CD4+ or CD8+ T cells sorted from blood, sampled in a trial of the OX40 agonist ivuxolimab. These receptors originate from an adult with an advanced solid tumor such as melanoma, head and neck, liver or kidney cancer.

The V gene is TRBV14, the J gene TRBJ2-5; no firm D call. V was pared by 3 bases and J by 2 bases, with 7 bases between. The CDR3 covers 13 residues. Germline CDR1 SGHDN, CDR2 FVKESK. CDR3 sequence reads: CASSQQQQETQYF. The DNA of the CDR3 is TGTGCCAGCAGCCAGCAACAGCAAGAGACCCAGTACTTC.

The rearrangement joins TRBV7-9 to TRBJ1-2; D unclear. V gave up 3 bases and J gave up 4 bases, with 9 bases separating them. The CDR3 is 13 residues long. The germline CDR1 and CDR2 sequences are SEHNR and FQNEAQ (reference sequence). DNA for the CDR3: TGTGCCAGCAGCTTGGGAGGGTTCTATGGCTACACCTTC. Residues: CASSLGGFYGYTF.

For the CDR3, the DNA is TGTGCCAGCAGCCAAGAAAGGGCGGCAGGGCATGGCTACACCTTC. Protein product: CASSQERAAGHGYTF. The chain has TRBV4-2 and TRBJ1-2, with D maybe TRBD1 (5 bases). The V end lost 0 bases, the J end lost 6 bases, and 14 bases lay between the germline ends. The CDR3 is 15 residues long. Germline V CDR1 and CDR2: LGHNA, YNFKEQ.

This rearrangement joins TRBV5-1 to TRBJ1-1, with D perhaps TRBD1 (6 bases). V gave up 4 bases and J gave up 1 base, with 8 bases separating them. Looked up from germline, CDR1 is SGHRS and CDR2 is YFSETQ. This CDR3 is 13 amino acids long. CDR3 DNA sequence: TGCGCCAGCAGCGGGGGACAGAACACTGAAGCTTTCTTT. Its translation: CASSGGQNTEAFF.

This clone was counted only a few times. This chain connects TRBV4-2 to TRBJ2-7; TRBD2 matches at 8 bases. Trimming removed 1 base from V and 1 base from J; junction bases left unmatched: 3. Germline lookup yields CDR1 LGHNA and CDR2 YNFKEQ. The CDR3 contains 15 residues. The chain's CDR3 is CASSQASGSSYEQYF. CDR3 nucleotides: TGTGCCAGCAGCCAAGCCAGCGGGAGTTCCTACGAGCAGTACTTC.

The sample holds one count of this clone. The chain is built from TRBV11-2 and TRBJ2-1, with unresolved D. The CDR3 has 11 amino acids. Trimming left V 5 bases short and J 4 bases short, with 3 bases between. The V gene's germline CDR1 is SGHAT and CDR2 FQNNGV. The CDR3 DNA is TGTGCCAGCAGCCAATACAATGAGCAGTTCTTC. Translating gives CASSQYNEQFF. The whole variable domain, remainder taken from reference TRBV11-2 and TRBJ2-1, is EAGVAQSPRYKIIEKRQSVAFWCNPISGHATLYWYQQILGQGPKLLIQFQNNGVVDDSQLPKDRFSAERLKGVDSTLKIQPAKLEDSAVYLCASSQYNEQFFGPGTRLTVL.

V is TRBV2 and J is TRBJ2-5; TRBD2 matches 7 bases. The CDR3 is made up of 14 amino acids. Looked up from germline, CDR1 is SNHLY and CDR2 is FYNNEI. V lost 6 bases, J lost 1 base, and 5 bases stayed unmatched. For the CDR3, the DNA is TGTGCCAGCAGCCGGGACTACCTCCAAGAGACCCAGTACTTC. This encodes CASSRDYLQETQYF.